A selection of T cell receptor beta chains follows, all from one sample in a study of human T cells and chemical hapten exposure. One entry per CDR3 protein results from TCRdb running MiXCR on the RACE reads. The repertoire has roughly 380,000 distinct CDR3 sequences, roughly 5% of them found once; the top ten carry around 2.6%. This specimen was whole blood, taken in connection with sensitization to the hapten diphenylcyclopropenone (DPC). These receptors were obtained from a woman aged 45-65 years with alopecia areata. Some clones in this sample may be carry-over from other donors' samples. CDR3s include the opening cysteine and the closing phenylalanine or tryptophan. A D gene is named only where the DNA matches it firmly. Not every row has a clone size; where given, it reads once, few, many or a size class.

len: 14
j_gene: TRBJ1-5
abundance: many
d_gene: NA
v_gene: TRBV6-6
CDR3nt: TGTGCCAGCAGTTACAAGGGGAGGGATCAGCCCCAGCATTTT
CDR3aa: CASSYKGRDQPQHF

len: 15
j_gene: TRBJ2-1
abundance: NA
d_gene: NA
v_gene: TRBV20-1
CDR3nt: TGCAGTGCTCGACATGGACTCATCTTAGGCAATGAGCAGTTCTTC
CDR3aa: CSARHGLILGNEQFF

len: 15
j_gene: TRBJ1-5
abundance: NA
d_gene: NA
v_gene: TRBV6-1
CDR3nt: TGTGCCAGCAGCCGGGACCCTGACAGCAATCAGCCCCAGCATTTT
CDR3aa: CASSRDPDSNQPQHF

len: 14
j_gene: TRBJ2-7
abundance: few
d_gene: NA
v_gene: TRBV28
CDR3nt: TGTGCCAGCAGTGACCAGAGGGGAGCCTACGAGCAGTACTTC
CDR3aa: CASSDQRGAYEQYF

len: 18
j_gene: TRBJ2-7
abundance: many
d_gene: TRBD2
v_gene: TRBV6-5
CDR3nt: TGTGCCAGCAGTTACTCGACGACTAGCGGGGGATTGTACTACGAGCAGTACTTC
CDR3aa: CASSYSTTSGGLYYEQYF

len: 12
j_gene: TRBJ2-7
abundance: many
d_gene: NA
v_gene: TRBV12-5
CDR3nt: TGTGCTAGTGGTTTGACCTCCTACGAGCAGTACTTC
CDR3aa: CASGLTSYEQYF

len: 14
j_gene: TRBJ1-5
abundance: NA
d_gene: NA
v_gene: TRBV6-2/TRBV6-3
CDR3nt: TGTGCCAGCAGTTACTTTGGGGGAAGTCAGCCCCAGCATTTT
CDR3aa: CASSYFGGSQPQHF

len: 17
j_gene: TRBJ2-3
abundance: NA
d_gene: NA
v_gene: TRBV7-9
CDR3nt: TGTGCCAGCACGACGACTAGGGGTGTTGAAGTCGCAGATACGCAGTATTTT
CDR3aa: CASTTTRGVEVADTQYF

len: 15
j_gene: TRBJ1-1
abundance: many
d_gene: NA
v_gene: TRBV6-5
CDR3nt: TGTGCCAGCAGTTACTTCGAAGGAATCAACACTGAAGCTTTCTTT
CDR3aa: CASSYFEGINTEAFF

len: 15
j_gene: TRBJ1-1
abundance: NA
d_gene: NA
v_gene: TRBV7-9
CDR3nt: TGTGCCAGCAGCCCGTATCTAGACCCCAACACTGAAGCTTTCTTT
CDR3aa: CASSPYLDPNTEAFF

len: 16
j_gene: TRBJ2-1
abundance: few
d_gene: NA
v_gene: TRBV4-2
CDR3nt: TGTGCCAGCAGCCAAGGGAACCGGGACTCCTTGAATGAGCAGTTCTTC
CDR3aa: CASSQGNRDSLNEQFF

len: 14
j_gene: TRBJ1-4
abundance: few
d_gene: NA
v_gene: TRBV3-1
CDR3nt: TGTGCCAGCAGCCAAGATGCAGCTAATGAAAAACTGTTTTTT
CDR3aa: CASSQDAANEKLFF

len: 13
j_gene: TRBJ1-4
abundance: NA
d_gene: NA
v_gene: TRBV29-1
CDR3nt: TGCAGCGTTACGACCGTCAGGGATGAAAAACTGTTTTTT
CDR3aa: CSVTTVRDEKLFF

len: 15
j_gene: TRBJ2-7
abundance: few
d_gene: NA
v_gene: TRBV12-3/TRBV12-4
CDR3nt: TGTGCCAGCAGTTCCGGCCCAACGGGGGCCTACGAGCAGTACTTC
CDR3aa: CASSSGPTGAYEQYF

len: 15
j_gene: TRBJ1-5
abundance: NA
d_gene: TRBD1
v_gene: TRBV9
CDR3nt: TGTGCCAGCAGCGCCGGAGGACAGGGGGGCCAGCCCCAGCATTTT
CDR3aa: CASSAGGQGGQPQHF

len: 12
j_gene: TRBJ2-7
abundance: few
d_gene: NA
v_gene: TRBV28
CDR3nt: TGTGCCAGCAGCCACGGGGACTACGAGCAGTACTTC
CDR3aa: CASSHGDYEQYF

len: 16
j_gene: TRBJ2-3
abundance: many
d_gene: NA
v_gene: TRBV28
CDR3nt: TGTGCCAGTACCCCAGGGGAGGGGTATAGCACAGATACGCAGTATTTT
CDR3aa: CASTPGEGYSTDTQYF

len: 13
j_gene: TRBJ1-5
abundance: many
d_gene: NA
v_gene: TRBV30
CDR3nt: TGTGCCGGGGCGAAGGGGCCGAATCAGCCCCAGCATTTT
CDR3aa: CAGAKGPNQPQHF

len: 17
j_gene: TRBJ1-4
abundance: many
d_gene: NA
v_gene: TRBV2
CDR3nt: TGTGCCAGCAGGCCTCCCCCGCCGGGACTTAACAATGAAAAACTGTTTTTT
CDR3aa: CASRPPPPGLNNEKLFF

len: 13
j_gene: TRBJ1-2
abundance: many
d_gene: NA
v_gene: TRBV12-3/TRBV12-4
CDR3nt: TGTGCCAGCAGTTTAACCGGGGGCGAAGGCTACACCTTC
CDR3aa: CASSLTGGEGYTF

len: 14
j_gene: TRBJ2-1
abundance: many
d_gene: TRBD1
v_gene: TRBV7-8
CDR3nt: TGTGCCAGCAGCGGGCGGACAGGGGGCCATGAGCAGTTCTTC
CDR3aa: CASSGRTGGHEQFF

len: 17
j_gene: TRBJ2-1
abundance: many
d_gene: TRBD1
v_gene: TRBV12-5
CDR3nt: TGTGCTAGTGGTGGAATTAGGACAGGTACCTCCTACAATGAGCAGTTCTTC
CDR3aa: CASGGIRTGTSYNEQFF

len: 13
j_gene: TRBJ2-2
abundance: few
d_gene: NA
v_gene: TRBV20-1
CDR3nt: TGCAGTGCCTCTAACAGAATCACCGGGGAGCTGTTTTTT
CDR3aa: CSASNRITGELFF

len: 14
j_gene: TRBJ2-1
abundance: many
d_gene: TRBD2
v_gene: TRBV4-1
CDR3nt: TGCGCCAGCAGCCAAGATCGGGGGGGGTACGAGCAGTTCTTC
CDR3aa: CASSQDRGGYEQFF

len: 13
j_gene: TRBJ2-4
abundance: many
d_gene: NA
v_gene: TRBV27
CDR3nt: TGTGCCAGCAGTTTAGACCCCAAAAACATTCAGTACTTC
CDR3aa: CASSLDPKNIQYF

len: 15
j_gene: TRBJ2-3
abundance: few
d_gene: TRBD1
v_gene: TRBV24-1
CDR3nt: TGTGCCACCAGTGATTTCAGACAGGGGATAGATACGCAGTATTTT
CDR3aa: CATSDFRQGIDTQYF

len: 12
j_gene: TRBJ2-3
abundance: NA
d_gene: TRBD2
v_gene: TRBV30
CDR3nt: TGTGCCTGGACTAGCGGGACAGATACGCAGTATTTT
CDR3aa: CAWTSGTDTQYF

len: 15
j_gene: TRBJ1-1
abundance: many
d_gene: NA
v_gene: TRBV29-1
CDR3nt: TGCAGCGTTGGAAGCGCAGGCGGTATTCTCACTGAAGCTTTCTTT
CDR3aa: CSVGSAGGILTEAFF

len: 17
j_gene: TRBJ1-2
abundance: NA
d_gene: NA
v_gene: TRBV27
CDR3nt: TGTGCCAGCAGTTTATCATACGCGGGCAGGGGATGGTATGGCTACACCTTC
CDR3aa: CASSLSYAGRGWYGYTF

len: 16
j_gene: TRBJ1-4
abundance: many
d_gene: NA
v_gene: TRBV6-2/TRBV6-3
CDR3nt: TGTGCCAGCAGTTCCTTTGACGACGAGATTAATGAAAAACTGTTTTTT
CDR3aa: CASSSFDDEINEKLFF

len: 15
j_gene: TRBJ2-2
abundance: many
d_gene: NA
v_gene: TRBV29-1
CDR3nt: TGCAGCGTTGAAGTAGGGAGTGCGAACACCGGGGAGCTGTTTTTT
CDR3aa: CSVEVGSANTGELFF

len: 15
j_gene: TRBJ1-1
abundance: few
d_gene: TRBD1
v_gene: TRBV7-8
CDR3nt: TGTGCCAGCAGCTTAAAGCGGACAGGGGGCACTGAAGCTTTCTTT
CDR3aa: CASSLKRTGGTEAFF

len: 15
j_gene: TRBJ2-3
abundance: many
d_gene: NA
v_gene: TRBV28
CDR3nt: TGTGCCAGCAGGACAGGCTTATCTAGCACAGATACGCAGTATTTT
CDR3aa: CASRTGLSSTDTQYF

len: 17
j_gene: TRBJ1-1
abundance: many
d_gene: NA
v_gene: TRBV5-1
CDR3nt: TGCGCCAGCAGCTTGTTAGGGACGGGGAAAAAGAACACTGAAGCTTTCTTT
CDR3aa: CASSLLGTGKKNTEAFF

len: 13
j_gene: TRBJ2-1
abundance: few
d_gene: TRBD2
v_gene: TRBV6-6
CDR3nt: TGTGCCAGCACGGGAGGGCCCCGCAATGAGCAGTTCTTC
CDR3aa: CASTGGPRNEQFF

len: 13
j_gene: TRBJ1-4
abundance: few
d_gene: NA
v_gene: TRBV6-2/TRBV6-3
CDR3nt: TGTGCCAGCCTCAGATCAACTAATGAAAAACTGTTTTTT
CDR3aa: CASLRSTNEKLFF

len: 15
j_gene: TRBJ1-2
abundance: many
d_gene: NA
v_gene: TRBV12-3/TRBV12-4
CDR3nt: TGTGCCAGCAGTTCCGTGGGGGGCGCTGACTATGGCTACACCTTC
CDR3aa: CASSSVGGADYGYTF

len: 11
j_gene: TRBJ2-5
abundance: many
d_gene: NA
v_gene: TRBV12-3/TRBV12-4
CDR3nt: TGTGCCAGCAGTTTAGGAGGGGCCCAGTACTTC
CDR3aa: CASSLGGAQYF

len: 16
j_gene: TRBJ2-1
abundance: many
d_gene: TRBD2
v_gene: TRBV7-6
CDR3nt: TGTGCCAGCAGCTTAGCTAGCGGGGGGCAATACAATGAGCAGTTCTTC
CDR3aa: CASSLASGGQYNEQFF

len: 15
j_gene: TRBJ2-5
abundance: NA
d_gene: NA
v_gene: TRBV5-1
CDR3nt: TGCGCCAGCAGCTTAACTTCAGGGGAGAGTGAGACCCAGTACTTC
CDR3aa: CASSLTSGESETQYF